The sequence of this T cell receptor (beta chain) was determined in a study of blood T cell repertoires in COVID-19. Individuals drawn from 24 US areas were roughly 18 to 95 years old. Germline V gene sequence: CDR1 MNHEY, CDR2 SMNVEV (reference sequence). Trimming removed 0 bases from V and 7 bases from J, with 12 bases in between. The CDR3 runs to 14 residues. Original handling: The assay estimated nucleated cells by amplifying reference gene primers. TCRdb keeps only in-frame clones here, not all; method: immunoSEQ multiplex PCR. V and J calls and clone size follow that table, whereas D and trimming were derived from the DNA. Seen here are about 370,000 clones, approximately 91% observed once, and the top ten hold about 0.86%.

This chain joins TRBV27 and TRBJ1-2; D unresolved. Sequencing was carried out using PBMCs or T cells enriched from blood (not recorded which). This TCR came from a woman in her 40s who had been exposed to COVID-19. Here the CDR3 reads CASSLSEGTGGYTF. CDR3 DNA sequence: TGTGCCAGCAGTTTATCGGAGGGTACGGGTGGCTACACCTTC.